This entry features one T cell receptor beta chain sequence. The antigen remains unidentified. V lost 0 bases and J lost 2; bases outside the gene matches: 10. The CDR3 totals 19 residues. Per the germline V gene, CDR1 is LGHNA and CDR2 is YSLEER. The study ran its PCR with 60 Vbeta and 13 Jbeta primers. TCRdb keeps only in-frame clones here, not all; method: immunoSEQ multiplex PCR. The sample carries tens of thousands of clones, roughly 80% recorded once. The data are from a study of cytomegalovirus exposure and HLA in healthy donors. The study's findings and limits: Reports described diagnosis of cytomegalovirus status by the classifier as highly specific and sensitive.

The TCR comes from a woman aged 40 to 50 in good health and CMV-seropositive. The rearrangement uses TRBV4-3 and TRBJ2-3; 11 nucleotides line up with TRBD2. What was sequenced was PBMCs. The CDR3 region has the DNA TGCGCCAGCAGCCAAGATGAGGGGCTAGCGGGGGGCCTCACAGATACGCAGTATTTT. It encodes CASSQDEGLAGGLTDTQYF.